This TCR beta chain was retrieved from a study of CD8+CD57+ T cells in acquired aplastic anemia (dated 2018 in TCRdb). At the level of the whole study: Extracted DNA from sorted CD4+ and CD8+ cells averaged about 3 ug, ranging from about 0.2 to 30 ug. CD8+CD57+ expansion was defined as a frequency above the mean frequency observed in healthy subjects.

TCR beta VDJ combination and CDR3 sequence profiling used genomic DNA as the template. An Illumina HiSeq 2000 was used for TCR repertoire sequencing. The authors processed their data as follows. TRBV/TRBJ rearrangement plots, CDR3 size and DJ length profiles, and Simpson's diversity index were used to assess repertoires. Whichever DNA sequence was most abundant in the deep sequencing data was defined as the immunodominant clone. CDR3 amino acid sequences were screened for sharing across subjects and were compared with published repertoires and the VDJdb database. Starting from the raw public reads, TCRdb applied fastp trimming at Q25, assembled clones with MiXCR and retained in-frame beta chains. Rows are combined by CDR3 protein, so each entry shows the most common genes and DNA. Here the V and J calls rest on TCRdb's processing, not on the authors' analysis. Here the sample has about 180,000 distinct CDR3 sequences; 45% to 60% occur a single time. Approximately 13% of the sample rests with the top ten.

Overall study results and their limits: Roughly 30 CD8+ CDR3 sequences were shared between patients and controls but appeared highly expressed in patients and within their immunodominant clones. Patients and healthy controls showed no significant difference in CD8+ Simpson's diversity (P=0.060).

Expansion of CD8+CD57+ cells had been shown by flow cytometry in the patients chosen for sequencing. All patients had severe acquired aplastic anemia diagnosed by International Study of Aplastic Anemia and Agranulocytosis and Camitta criteria. No patient had received any therapy when blood was sampled. In the study, sorted CD4+ and CD8+ blood T cells from patients with severe aplastic anemia and from healthy subjects underwent deep sequencing of TCR repertoires. Patients were enrolled under clinicaltrials.gov protocols 00001620, 01623167, 00001397, 00071045, 00081523 and 00961064 in the USA. Ficoll-Paque density gradient centrifugation was used to isolate peripheral blood mononuclear cells. Before DNA was extracted, CD4+ and CD8+ T cells were sorted using either FACS or magnetic beads. From cysteine to phenylalanine, the CDR3 is 14 amino acids long. Kept here is only the CDR3 DNA, which spans 42 bases and is read in frame from base 1. After removal of 8 bases from V and 6 bases from J, the junction retains 11 bases not matched to a gene. As encoded in the germline V gene, CDR1 is SNHLY while CDR2 is FYNNEI.

Of note for this clonotype: Its antigen target is currently unknown. It has no much larger one-base neighbor in the sample; base qualities were not kept.

Sequencing was carried out using sorted CD4+, CD8+, or CD8+CD57+ T cells (not recorded which) from PBMCs. The chain uses TRBV2 and TRBJ2-7; the junction holds 9 bases that match TRBD2. The TCR comes from a human donor with aplastic anemia. This receptor carries the CDR3 CASSFSGSFGEQYF. In nucleotides, the sequence is TGTGCCAGCTCCTTTAGCGGGAGCTTTGGCGAGCAGTACTTC.